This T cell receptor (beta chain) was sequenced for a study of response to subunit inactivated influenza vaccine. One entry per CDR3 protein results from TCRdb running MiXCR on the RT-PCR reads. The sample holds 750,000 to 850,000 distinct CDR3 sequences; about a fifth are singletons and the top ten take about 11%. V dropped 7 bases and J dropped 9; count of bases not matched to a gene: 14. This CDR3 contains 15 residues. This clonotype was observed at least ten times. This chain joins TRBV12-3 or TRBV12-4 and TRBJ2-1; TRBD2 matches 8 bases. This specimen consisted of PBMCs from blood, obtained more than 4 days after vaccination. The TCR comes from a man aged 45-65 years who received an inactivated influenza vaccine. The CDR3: CASTRGLGVLREQFF. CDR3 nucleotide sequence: TGTGCCAGCACAAGGGGACTAGGTGTCTTACGTGAGCAGTTCTTC.